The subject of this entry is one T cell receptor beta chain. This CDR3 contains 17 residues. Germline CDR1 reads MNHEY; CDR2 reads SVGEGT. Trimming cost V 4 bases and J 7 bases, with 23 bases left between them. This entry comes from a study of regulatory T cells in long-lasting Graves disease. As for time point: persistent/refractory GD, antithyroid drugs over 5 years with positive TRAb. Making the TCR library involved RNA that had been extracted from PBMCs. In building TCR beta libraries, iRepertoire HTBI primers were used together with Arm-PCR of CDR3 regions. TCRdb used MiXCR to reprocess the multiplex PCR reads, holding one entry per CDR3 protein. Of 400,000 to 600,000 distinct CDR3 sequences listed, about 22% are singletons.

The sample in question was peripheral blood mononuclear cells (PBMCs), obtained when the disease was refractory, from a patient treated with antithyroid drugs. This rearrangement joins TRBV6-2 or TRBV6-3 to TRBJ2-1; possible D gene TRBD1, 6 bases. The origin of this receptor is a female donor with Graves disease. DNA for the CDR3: TGTGCCAGCAGTTCTACGTTGGGACATAAAAAAGTAAATGAGCAGTTCTTC. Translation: CASSSTLGHKKVNEQFF.